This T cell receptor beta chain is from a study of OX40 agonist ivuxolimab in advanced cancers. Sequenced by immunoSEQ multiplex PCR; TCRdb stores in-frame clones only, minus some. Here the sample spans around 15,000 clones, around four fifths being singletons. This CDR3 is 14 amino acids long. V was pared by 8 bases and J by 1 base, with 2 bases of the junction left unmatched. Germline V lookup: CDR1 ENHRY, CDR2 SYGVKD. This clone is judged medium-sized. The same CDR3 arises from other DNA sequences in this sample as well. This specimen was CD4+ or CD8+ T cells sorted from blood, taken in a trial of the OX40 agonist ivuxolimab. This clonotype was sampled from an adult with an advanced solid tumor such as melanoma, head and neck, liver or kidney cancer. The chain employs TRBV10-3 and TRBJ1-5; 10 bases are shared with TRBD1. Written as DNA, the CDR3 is TGTGCCATCGGGACAGGGGACAGCAATCAGCCCCAGCATTTT. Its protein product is CAIGTGDSNQPQHF.